A single sample gave rise to the 23 T cell receptor beta chains below, sequenced in a study of T cell responses to AZD1222 COVID-19 vaccine. The table came from immunoSEQ multiplex PCR; TCRdb's copy has only in-frame clones and leaves some out. The top ten clones hold approximately 20% of a sample with 100,000 to 150,000 clones, 85% to 90% of them seen once. Sequenced material: peripheral blood, taken on day 0 of AZD1222 vaccination. The receptors here all came from an adult in good health.

Only one count was recorded for this clone. The chain joins TRBV30 to TRBJ1-6; D remains ambiguous. Germline CDR1 is GTSNPN and CDR2 is SVGIG (reference sequence). V was shortened by 3 bases and J by 8 bases, with 14 bases between the two germline ends. CDR3 length equals 14 residues. The CDR3 here is CAWSGRRGDSPLHF. In nucleotides, the CDR3 is TGTGCCTGGAGCGGCCGACGCGGGGATTCACCCCTCCACTTT.

The chain has TRBV10-2 and TRBJ2-7; a possible D gene is TRBD2 (7 bases). From germline, CDR1 is WSHSY and CDR2 SAAADI. Trimming shortened V by 11 bases and J by 5 bases, and 19 bases separated the two germline ends. This CDR3 contains 13 residues. The CDR3: CADSRGGWDEQYF. The CDR3 nucleotides read TGCGCCGACTCGAGGGGGGGCTGGGACGAGCAGTACTTC.

V gene TRBV28 combines with J gene TRBJ2-7; the D gene is possibly TRBD2 (6 bases). V lost 2 bases to trimming and J lost 0 bases, with 11 bases between them. Germline CDR1 is MDHEN and CDR2 is SYDVKM. The CDR3 runs to 15 residues. CDR3 residues: CASSLKGLPSYEQYF. The CDR3 DNA reads as TGTGCCAGCAGTTTAAAGGGACTTCCCTCCTACGAGCAGTACTTC.

The rearrangement uses TRBV7-3 and TRBJ2-4; D might be TRBD1 (5 bases). Trimming took 5 bases from V and 2 from J, leaving 10 bases between them. Germline CDR1 is SGHTA and CDR2 is FQGTGA. The CDR3 is made up of 14 amino acids. The DNA of the CDR3 is TGTGCCAGCAGCCTTCAGGGTTCCAAAAACATTCAGTACTTC. Translated, it gives CASSLQGSKNIQYF.

The V gene is TRBV5-5, the J gene TRBJ2-7; 12 bases are shared with TRBD1. Germline trimming cut 3 bases from V and 6 bases from J; bases unmatched to any gene: 4. The CDR3 has 14 residues. CDR1 SGHKS and CDR2 YYEKEE come from the germline V gene (reference sequence). CDR3: CASSWDRGPFEQYF. CDR3 coding DNA: TGTGCCAGCAGCTGGGACAGGGGGCCTTTCGAGCAGTACTTC.

The chain couples TRBV28 to TRBJ1-2; unclear D gene. CDR1 MDHEN and CDR2 SYDVKM come from the germline V gene. Deletions cut 6 bases from V and 5 bases from J, with 7 bases between. This CDR3 has 11 residues. The CDR3 nucleotides read TGTGCCAGCAGCGTAGGGTATGGCTACACCTTC. Its protein product is CASSVGYGYTF.

This clone was seen only once. This sequence joins TRBV27 and TRBJ1-1; tentative D call: TRBD1 (5 bases). Trimming removed 5 bases from V and 4 bases from J, with 14 bases in between. The CDR3 totals 14 residues. Germline CDR1 and CDR2: MNHEY and SMNVEV (reference sequence). CDR3 DNA: TGTGCCAGCAGTACGCCCGGGAGGGGCACTGAAGCTTTCTTT. The encoded protein is CASSTPGRGTEAFF.

The chain uses TRBV6-5 and TRBJ2-2, with D perhaps TRBD2 (5 bases). The CDR3 extends over 12 amino acids. From germline, CDR1 is MNHEY and CDR2 SVGAGI. V was pared by 8 bases and J by 9 bases, with 13 bases between. The CDR3 region is CASRPSGRELFF. The CDR3, as DNA: TGTGCCAGCCGACCATCGGGAAGGGAGCTGTTTTTT.

About this clone itself: The germline gene is not matched at one end of the junction; a read error may be the cause. The genes are TRBV7-7 and TRBJ2-7, with TRBD1 matching over 9 bases. The CDR3 is 13 residues long. Germline CDR1 is SSHAT and CDR2 is FNYEAQ (reference sequence). Written as DNA, the CDR3 is TGTGCTAGCAGCGCCGGGACAGGGAACGAGCAGTACTTC. The encoded protein is CASSAGTGNEQYF. The whole variable domain, remainder taken from reference TRBV7-7 and TRBJ2-7, is GAGVSQSPRYKVTKRGQDVTLRCDPISSHATLYWYQQALGQGPEFLTYFNYEAQPDKSGLPSDRFSAERPEGSISTLTIQRTEQRDSAMYRCASSAGTGNEQYFGPGTRLTVT.

V is TRBV24-1 and J is TRBJ1-2; 9 positions agree with TRBD1. CDR1 and CDR2 from the germline V gene are KGHDR and SFDVKD. CDR3 length equals 15 residues. The J segment lost 3 bases and the V segment lost 5 bases, leaving 6 bases of the junction unmatched. The CDR3 sequence is CATSGADRGDYGYTF. Written as DNA, the CDR3 is TGTGCCACCAGTGGGGCGGACAGGGGTGACTATGGCTACACCTTC.

J is TRBJ1-3 and V is TRBV7-2; D uncertain. The CDR3 is made up of 15 amino acids. Germline values: CDR1 SGHTA, CDR2 FQGNSA. Trimming removed 4 bases from V and 3 bases from J, with 13 bases in between. This CDR3 is CASSSKTFSGNTIYF. In DNA form, the CDR3 reads TGTGCCAGCAGCTCAAAAACTTTTAGTGGAAACACCATATATTTT.

The chain links TRBV24-1 to TRBJ2-2; D ambiguous. Germline CDR1 and CDR2: KGHDR and SFDVKD. V was clipped by 1 base and J by 4 bases, with 3 bases between them. This CDR3 region has 13 residues. CDR3 DNA: TGTGCCACCAGTGATTTAGCCACCGGGGAGCTGTTTTTT. Translation gives CATSDLATGELFF.

The CDR3, as DNA: TGTGCCAGCAGCCGCTCCGGGACATCTGGAAACACCATATATTTT. Translated, it gives CASSRSGTSGNTIYF. The chain uses TRBV9 and TRBJ1-3; TRBD1 is a possible D gene (6 bases). The CDR3 is made up of 15 amino acids. The germline V gene encodes CDR1 SGDLS and CDR2 YYNGEE. With 4 bases removed from V and 1 base from J, the gap between germline ends came to 12 bases.

This clone was recorded a few times. The chain carries TRBV11-2 and TRBJ1-5; D is unclear. The CDR3 consists of 15 residues. The germline CDR1 and CDR2 sequences are SGHAT and FQNNGV. With 0 bases removed from V and 1 base from J, the gap between germline ends came to 7 bases. The CDR3 sequence is CASSLEPRSNQPQHF. The CDR3 DNA reads as TGTGCCAGCAGCTTAGAACCCAGGAGCAATCAGCCCCAGCATTTT.

The chain has TRBV6-5 and TRBJ2-7; 12 bases are shared with TRBD2. Germline V gives CDR1 MNHEY, CDR2 SVGAGI. The V gene end was trimmed by 8 bases and the J gene end by 6 bases; junction bases not matched to a gene: 8. This CDR3 has 14 residues. The DNA of the CDR3 is TGTGCCAGCTCTAGCGGGGGGGCGGATGGCGAGCAGTACTTC. Its protein product is CASSSGGADGEQYF.

The rearrangement uses TRBV7-9 and TRBJ2-5; 8 nucleotides line up with TRBD1. J lost 5 bases, V lost 5 bases, and 7 bases had no gene match. Germline assignment: CDR1 SEHNR and CDR2 FQNEAQ (reference sequence). The CDR3 totals 14 residues. The CDR3 DNA sequence: TGTGCCAGCAGCCGAGGACAGGGTGGGGAGACCCAGTACTTC. The encoded protein is CASSRGQGGETQYF.

The chain is built from TRBV28 and TRBJ1-4, with 8 bases that match TRBD1. CDR1 is MDHEN and CDR2 is SYDVKM in the germline V gene. J gave up 7 bases and V 5 bases, and 9 bases lay outside the gene matches. The CDR3 covers 15 residues. The CDR3 nucleotides read TGTGCCAGCAGTCCCCCCCCGGGACAGGCTGAAAAACTGTTTTTT. Its translation is CASSPPPGQAEKLFF.

The CDR3: CASSPRVDNTEAFF. The DNA for the CDR3 is TGTGCCAGCAGCCCGCGGGTGGACAACACTGAAGCTTTCTTT. The chain carries TRBV11-2 and TRBJ1-1; D not resolved. The V end was cut by 5 bases, the J end by 2 bases, with 12 bases between. This CDR3 spans 14 amino acids. The germline gives CDR1 SGHAT, CDR2 FQNNGV.

The rearrangement links TRBV28 to TRBJ1-1, with TRBD1 matching over 9 bases. The length of the CDR3 is 19 residues. The germline V gene has CDR1 MDHEN and CDR2 SYDVKM. V lost 2 bases and J lost 5; bases outside the gene matches: 18. The DNA of the CDR3 is TGTGCCAGCAGTTTAAGTTTGGGACAGGGAATTGGGGCGGGTACTGAAGCTTTCTTT. The encoded protein is CASSLSLGQGIGAGTEAFF. Combining the CDR3 with reference TRBV28 and TRBJ1-1 gives the whole variable domain DVKVTQSSRYLVKRTGEKVFLECVQDMDHENMFWYRQDPGLGLRLIYFSYDVKMKEKGDIPEGYSVSREKKERFSLILESASTNQTSMYLCASSLSLGQGIGAGTEAFFGQGTRLTVV.

The rearrangement uses TRBV6-5 and TRBJ1-1; TRBD1 matches at 7 bases. The CDR3 consists of 13 residues. The V gene's germline CDR1 is MNHEY and CDR2 SVGAGI. V lost 5 bases and J lost 5; bases outside the gene matches: 5. CDR3 sequence: CASSRQGRTEAFF. The CDR3 nucleotides read TGTGCCAGCAGTAGACAGGGTAGGACTGAAGCTTTCTTT.

This chain connects TRBV27 to TRBJ1-6; no reliable D call. Germline V gives CDR1 MNHEY, CDR2 SMNVEV (reference sequence). The CDR3 is 12 amino acids. V shed 2 bases and J shed 7 bases, with 3 bases lying between them. CDR3 DNA sequence: TGTGCCAGCAGTTTAAGGAATTCACCCCTCCACTTT. It encodes CASSLRNSPLHF.

The V call is TRBV7-2, the J call TRBJ1-5; 7 nucleotides agree with TRBD1. Germline assignment: CDR1 SGHTA and CDR2 FQGNSA. The CDR3 is 16 amino acids. V was pared by 5 bases and J by 4 bases, with 11 bases of the junction left unmatched. The CDR3 sequence: CASSLGWAGGNQPQHF. For the CDR3, the DNA is TGTGCCAGCAGCCTGGGCTGGGCAGGGGGGAATCAGCCCCAGCATTTT.

This sequence joins TRBV5-1 and TRBJ1-4; unclear D gene. Trimming stripped 4 bases from V and 3 bases from J, with 10 bases between. CDR1 and CDR2 from the germline V gene are SGHRS and YFSETQ. CDR3 length: 14 residues. The CDR3 is CASSVKAANEKLFF. DNA of the CDR3: TGCGCCAGCAGCGTGAAAGCAGCTAATGAAAAACTGTTTTTT.